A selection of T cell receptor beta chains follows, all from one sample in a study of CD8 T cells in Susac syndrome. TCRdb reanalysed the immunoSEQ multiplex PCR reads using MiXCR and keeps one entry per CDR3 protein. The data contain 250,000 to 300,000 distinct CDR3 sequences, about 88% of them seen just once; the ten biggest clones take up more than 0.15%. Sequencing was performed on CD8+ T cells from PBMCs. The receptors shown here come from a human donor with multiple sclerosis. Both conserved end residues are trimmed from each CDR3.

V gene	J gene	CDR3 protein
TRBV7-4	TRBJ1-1	ASSLGGDRAF
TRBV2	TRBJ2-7	ASSPRDRVFREQY
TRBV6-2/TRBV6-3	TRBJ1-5	ASSSDGQGASQPQH
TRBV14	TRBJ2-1	ASSPTLRAGEQF
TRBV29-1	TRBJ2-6	SAWSGANVLT
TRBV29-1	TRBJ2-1	SVRTANEQF
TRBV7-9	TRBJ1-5	ASSFGGAQPQH
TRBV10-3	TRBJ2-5	AIDSGGSSGKTQY
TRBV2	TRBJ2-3	ASSEIGFHTDTQY
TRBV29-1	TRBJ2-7	SALGGDYEQY
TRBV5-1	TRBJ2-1	ASSLVGLANNEQF
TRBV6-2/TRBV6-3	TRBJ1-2	ATAGQPNYGYT
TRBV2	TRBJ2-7	ASNDGSPDEQY
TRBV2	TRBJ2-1	ASSGTSGGAWDEQF
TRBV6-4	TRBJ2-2	ASSRTSGSPGELF